This passage covers 10 T cell receptor beta chains from one sample sequenced in a study of identical twins. MiXCR, applied by TCRdb to the 5' RACE reads, yields one record per CDR3 protein. Found here are roughly 1,500,000 distinct CDR3 sequences, 32% of them singletons; the top ten hold 0.25% to 0.3%. The source material was cord blood. The receptor set was obtained from a newborn girl in good health.

The chain has TRBV28 and TRBJ1-5, with TRBD1 matching over 8 bases. CDR1 is MDHEN, CDR2 SYDVKM, per germline. The V and J ends lost 1 base and 2 bases, in that order; junction bases with no gene match: 4. The CDR3 contains 16 residues. This CDR3 is CASSLSGQGGNQPQHF. In nucleotides, the CDR3 is TGTGCCAGCAGTTTATCCGGACAGGGAGGCAATCAGCCCCAGCATTTT.

The V gene is TRBV27, the J gene TRBJ1-1; D is ambiguous. The CDR3 has 15 amino acids. Germline CDR1 MNHEY, CDR2 SMNVEV (reference sequence). Trimming stripped 1 base from V and 5 bases from J, with 14 bases between. The CDR3 protein is CASSLYAPLGTEAFF. CDR3 nucleotide sequence: TGTGCCAGCAGTTTATACGCCCCCTTGGGGACTGAAGCTTTCTTT.

This clonotype was detected only a few times. This rearrangement joins TRBV10-3 to TRBJ1-5; the D gene is possibly TRBD1 (5 bases). Germline V gene sequence: CDR1 ENHRY, CDR2 SYGVKD. The CDR3 spans 15 residues. V was clipped by 0 bases and J by 3 bases, with 9 bases between them. CDR3 sequence: CAISESAGNNQPQHF. CDR3 DNA sequence: TGTGCCATCAGTGAGTCAGCAGGGAACAATCAGCCCCAGCATTTT.

This rearrangement joins TRBV24-1 to TRBJ1-5; D is unresolved. This CDR3 region has 15 residues. Germline V lookup: CDR1 KGHDR, CDR2 SFDVKD. V was pared by 8 bases and J by 4 bases, with 17 bases between. This chain's CDR3 is CATTEEGILNQPQHF. CDR3 nucleotide sequence: TGTGCCACCACCGAGGAGGGAATCCTTAATCAGCCCCAGCATTTT.

The table lists this clonotype with a few counts. The chain links TRBV4-1 to TRBJ2-6; D is uncertain. This CDR3 has 17 amino acids. Germline CDR1 and CDR2: MGHRA and YSYEKL. Trimming took off 0 bases at V and 0 bases at J, with 9 bases between the two ends. The CDR3 loop is CASSQDLRHSGANVLTF. The CDR3 DNA reads as TGCGCCAGCAGCCAAGATCTTCGGCACTCTGGGGCCAACGTCCTGACTTTC.

The chain recombines TRBV29-1 with TRBJ1-1, with no clear D. The germline gives CDR1 SQVTM, CDR2 ANQGSEA. CDR3 length: 13 residues. V shed 4 bases and J shed 1 base, with 10 bases lying between them. CDR3 loop: CSVVGRKNTEAFF. The CDR3 coding sequence is TGCAGCGTTGTAGGCAGGAAGAACACTGAAGCTTTCTTT.

The chain carries TRBV29-1 and TRBJ2-1; tentative D call: TRBD1 (5 bases). The last part of the DNA fits TRBJ2-7 better; the J call may be wrong. CDR3 size: 13 residues. The germline V gene has CDR1 SQVTM and CDR2 ANQGSEA. The CDR3 nucleotides read TGCAGCTACAGGTTAGGCTCCTACAATGAGCAGTACTTC. Protein sequence: CSYRLGSYNEQYF.

In this sample, this clonotype turned up a few times. J is TRBJ2-7 and V is TRBV10-3; 8 nucleotides line up with TRBD1. This CDR3 has 15 residues. The trim removed 2 bases at V and 5 bases at J, leaving 8 bases unmatched. Germline values: CDR1 ENHRY, CDR2 SYGVKD. In DNA, the CDR3 is TGTGCCATCAGTGAGACCGGACAGGGTGGGAACGAGCAGTACTTC. Residues: CAISETGQGGNEQYF.

J is TRBJ2-2 and V is TRBV25-1; D could derive from TRBD1 or TRBD2 (6 bases each). The CDR3 loop spans 17 amino acids. Trimming stripped 0 bases from V and 1 base from J, with 12 bases between. Germline V gene data show CDR1 as MGHDK and CDR2 as SYGVNS. The CDR3 here is CASSEYAGHLNTGELFF. The CDR3 coding sequence is TGTGCCAGCAGTGAATATGCGGGACACCTGAACACCGGGGAGCTGTTTTTT.

The V gene is TRBV27, the J gene TRBJ2-5; D uncertain. Germline values: CDR1 MNHEY, CDR2 SMNVEV (reference sequence). CDR3 length: 13 residues. The V end lost 0 bases, the J end lost 12 bases, and 14 bases lay between the germline ends. The chain's CDR3 is CASSLSITATEYF. Here the CDR3 DNA reads TGTGCCAGCAGTTTATCCATTACGGCTACCGAGTACTTC.